The 31 T cell receptor beta chains listed next were all sequenced from one sample in a study of yellow fever vaccine responses in identical twins. TCRdb ran MiXCR on the RT-PCR reads and lists one entry per CDR3 protein. The sample records thousands of distinct CDR3 sequences, 87% being singletons. Sequencing used T cells from blood (PBMCs), unsorted or a sorted subset (not recorded which), obtained before or after yellow fever vaccination (not recorded which). The receptors were gathered from a woman younger than 30 who received the yellow fever vaccine.

The chain uses TRBV29-1 and TRBJ2-3; D unclear. Trimming pared 3 bases from V and 2 bases from J, leaving 9 bases between. CDR3 size: 13 residues. Germline V gene data show CDR1 as SQVTM and CDR2 as ANQGSEA. In DNA form, the CDR3 reads TGCAGCGTTGAGGCAGGAAACACAGATACGCAGTATTTT. Translating gives CSVEAGNTDTQYF.

The chain employs TRBV29-1 and TRBJ2-3; D is unresolved. V was clipped by 6 bases and J by 6 bases, with 7 bases between them. CDR1 and CDR2 from the germline V gene are SQVTM and ANQGSEA. The CDR3 spans 10 residues. CDR3 DNA sequence: TGCAGCGTAGACTGGGATACGCAGTATTTT. It codes for CSVDWDTQYF.

Only a few counts were recorded for this clonotype. The chain has TRBV15 and TRBJ2-2, with a weak D call TRBD2 (5 bases). Trimming cost V 0 bases and J 4 bases, with 15 bases left between them. This CDR3 region has 17 residues. Germline V gene data show CDR1 as LNHNV and CDR2 as YYDKDF (reference sequence). The CDR3 protein is CATSRDDNSRGTGELFF. The DNA of the CDR3 is TGTGCCACCAGCAGAGACGACAACTCCCGGGGCACCGGGGAGCTGTTTTTT.

This chain links TRBV19 with TRBJ2-1, with D perhaps matching TRBD2 (6 bases). The V end lost 3 bases, the J end lost 1 base, and 16 bases lay between the germline ends. CDR3 size: 17 residues. Germline CDR1 LNHDA, CDR2 SQIVND (reference sequence). CDR3 DNA: TGTGCCAGTAGTATGTCGGGGAGGTCGAGATCCTACAATGAGCAGTTCTTC. The encoded protein is CASSMSGRSRSYNEQFF.

The chain employs TRBV10-3 and TRBJ1-1; D is unresolved. The CDR3 sequence is 11 residues long. Trimming took 3 bases from V and 5 from J, leaving 4 bases between them. CDR1 and CDR2 (germline): ENHRY, SYGVKD. DNA for the CDR3: TGTGCCATCAGTGATCTGACTGAAGCTTTCTTT. As protein: CAISDLTEAFF.

This sequence joins TRBV6-5 and TRBJ2-7; D is unresolved. Germline V CDR1 and CDR2: MNHEY, SVGAGI. This CDR3 is built from 11 residues. Trimming took off 4 bases at V and 3 bases at J, with 4 bases between the two ends. DNA for the CDR3: TGTGCCAGCAGTTCCGACTACGAGCAGTACTTC. Its translation: CASSSDYEQYF.

V and J are TRBV29-1 and TRBJ2-5; maybe TRBD1 (5 bases). Germline lookup yields CDR1 SQVTM and CDR2 ANQGSEA. The CDR3 length is 11 residues. Trimming left V 4 bases short and J 5 bases short, with 8 bases between. The CDR3 protein is CSVVGVETQYF. In nucleotides, the CDR3 is TGCAGCGTTGTAGGGGTCGAGACCCAGTACTTC.

This clonotype was counted only a few times. CDR3 in DNA: TGCAGCGCTTGGGACAGGGGGGAAACTGAAGCTTTCTTT. Translating it yields CSAWDRGETEAFF. The chain uses TRBV29-1 and TRBJ1-1; 11 bases fit TRBD1. J gave up 5 bases and V 7 bases, and 6 bases lay outside the gene matches. The length of the CDR3 is 13 residues. Germline CDR1 SQVTM, CDR2 ANQGSEA.

The chain employs TRBV2 and TRBJ2-3; 7 bases align to TRBD2. CDR3 length: 14 residues. Germline values: CDR1 SNHLY, CDR2 FYNNEI. Unmatched junction bases numbered 3, after V lost 3 bases and J lost 3 bases. CDR3 in amino acids: CASSERGGTDTQYF. The CDR3 bases are TGTGCCAGCAGTGAGCGGGGAGGGACAGATACGCAGTATTTT.

V gene TRBV5-4 combines with J gene TRBJ2-3; TRBD1 matches at 8 bases. Germline V CDR1 and CDR2: SGHNT, YYREEE (reference sequence). J gave up 2 bases and V 4 bases, and 9 bases lay outside the gene matches. The CDR3 is made up of 16 amino acids. The CDR3 is CASSPSTRGHTDTQYF. As DNA, the CDR3 is TGTGCCAGCAGCCCCTCCACCAGGGGGCACACAGATACGCAGTATTTT.

This chain links TRBV12-3 or TRBV12-4 with TRBJ2-1; TRBD1 is a possible D gene (8 bases). This CDR3 comprises 15 residues. Trimming took off 7 bases at V and 4 bases at J, with 17 bases between the two ends. The DNA for the CDR3 is TGTGCCAGCACCCCACAGGGGGGGGCTTACAATGAGCAGTTCTTC. Protein product: CASTPQGGAYNEQFF.

This chain links TRBV13 with TRBJ2-3; TRBD2 might be the D (5 bases). Germline CDR1 is PRHDT and CDR2 is FYEKMQ (reference sequence). V was pared by 7 bases and J by 6 bases, with 8 bases between. The CDR3 is 11 amino acids. CDR3 residues: CASTEVDTQYF. CDR3 sequence (DNA): TGTGCCAGCACGGAGGTGGATACGCAGTATTTT.

The chain has TRBV12-3 or TRBV12-4 and TRBJ1-1; 7 bases agree with TRBD1. Trimming cost V 5 bases and J 6 bases; bases outside gene matches: 12. The CDR3 covers 15 residues. The CDR3 reads CASSATTGVRAEAFF. For the CDR3, the DNA is TGTGCCAGCAGTGCTACTACAGGGGTGCGGGCTGAAGCTTTCTTT.

This chain uses TRBV28 with TRBJ2-7, with a weak D call TRBD2 (5 bases). The CDR3 runs to 13 residues. V was clipped by 7 bases and J by 2 bases, with 12 bases between them. Germline CDR1 is MDHEN and CDR2 is SYDVKM. This CDR3 is CASTETNPYEQYF. CDR3 coding DNA: TGTGCCAGCACCGAGACTAACCCCTACGAGCAGTACTTC.

The rearrangement links TRBV2 to TRBJ1-5; no clear D gene. V lost 1 base to trimming and J lost 1 base, with 11 bases between them. CDR1 SNHLY and CDR2 FYNNEI come from the germline V gene. CDR3 length equals 16 residues. CDR3 DNA sequence: TGTGCCAGCAGTGAAGGAAAGGCCCCAAGCAATCAGCCCCAGCATTTT. It translates to CASSEGKAPSNQPQHF.

V gene TRBV19 combines with J gene TRBJ1-1, with D possibly TRBD1 on 5 matching bases. CDR1 and CDR2 from the germline V gene are LNHDA and SQIVND (reference sequence). The V gene lost 10 bases and the J gene lost 5 bases, with 17 bases spanning the gap. This CDR3 contains 13 residues. DNA for the CDR3: TGTGCCACCTCCGACGGGGGGTGGACTGAAGCTTTCTTT. The encoded protein is CATSDGGWTEAFF.

The chain uses TRBV28 and TRBJ2-7; D not resolved. Germline V gene lookup returns CDR1 MDHEN and CDR2 SYDVKM. The V gene lost 2 bases and the J gene lost 2 bases, with 4 bases spanning the gap. There are 12 residues in the CDR3. CDR3 sequence (DNA): TGTGCCAGCAGTTTACCGACCTACGAGCAGTACTTC. This encodes CASSLPTYEQYF.

This CDR3 is CAISEDRDQTQYF. The CDR3, as DNA: TGTGCCATCAGTGAGGACAGGGACCAGACCCAGTACTTC. The rearrangement links TRBV10-3 to TRBJ2-5, with 7 nucleotides matching TRBD1. Looked up from germline, CDR1 is ENHRY and CDR2 is SYGVKD. J lost 6 bases, V lost 2 bases, and 3 bases had no gene match. This CDR3 region has 13 residues.

This clonotype showed up just a few times. This chain joins TRBV10-1 and TRBJ1-2; D gene ambiguous. Trimming stripped 7 bases from V and 8 bases from J, with 8 bases between. The CDR3 runs to 10 residues. Germline CDR1 and CDR2: WNHNN and SYGVQD (reference sequence). The CDR3 spells CASNWKGYTF. The CDR3 nucleotides read TGCGCCAGCAACTGGAAGGGCTACACCTTC.

V gene TRBV29-1 combines with J gene TRBJ2-5; D perhaps matches TRBD2 (6 bases). Germline values: CDR1 SQVTM, CDR2 ANQGSEA. V lost 5 bases and J 1 base, leaving 14 bases between the germline ends. This CDR3 is built from 14 residues. This CDR3 reads CSVMHSGTQETQYF. The CDR3 nucleotides read TGCAGCGTTATGCATAGCGGTACCCAAGAGACCCAGTACTTC. Using reference TRBV29-1 and TRBJ2-5 for the parts outside the CDR3, the full variable domain is SAVISQKPSRDICQRGTSLTIQCQVDSQVTMMFWYRQQPGQSLTLIATANQGSEATYESGFVIDKFPISRPNLTFSTLTVSNMSPEDSSIYLCSVMHSGTQETQYFGPGTRLLVL.

The chain employs TRBV2 and TRBJ2-1, with D unclear. Germline assignment: CDR1 SNHLY and CDR2 FYNNEI. The CDR3 is 15 residues long. Trimming took 1 base from V and 2 from J, leaving 9 bases between them. The CDR3 nucleotides are TGTGCCAGCAGTGAAGGTCAGGACCCCTACAATGAGCAGTTCTTC. Its protein product is CASSEGQDPYNEQFF.

The V gene is TRBV28, the J gene TRBJ2-3, with 9 bases fitting TRBD1. The trim removed 6 bases at V and 6 bases at J, leaving 13 bases unmatched. The CDR3 contains 16 residues. The germline V gene encodes CDR1 MDHEN and CDR2 SYDVKM. The CDR3 here is CASSPRQGGLSDTQYF. The CDR3 DNA is TGTGCCAGCAGCCCAAGACAGGGGGGCCTCTCGGATACGCAGTATTTT.

CDR3 in DNA: TGTGCCAGCCAACAGGGGGGATGGTATGAGCAGTTCTTC. Amino acid sequence: CASQQGGWYEQFF. The V call is TRBV25-1, the J call TRBJ2-1; 8 nucleotides align to TRBD1. J gave up 8 bases and V 8 bases, and 8 bases lay outside the gene matches. Germline assignment: CDR1 MGHDK and CDR2 SYGVNS. The CDR3 totals 13 residues.

Here the CDR3 DNA reads TGCGCCAGCAGCTTGTTGGGGGAGGTAGCCCCAGATACGCAGTATTTT. Translated: CASSLLGEVAPDTQYF. This chain uses TRBV5-1 with TRBJ2-3, with D possibly TRBD2 on 6 matching bases. The germline gives CDR1 SGHRS, CDR2 YFSETQ. Trimming took off 1 base at V and 4 bases at J, with 16 bases between the two ends. This CDR3 has 16 amino acids. Full variable domain (remainder filled in from reference TRBV5-1 and TRBJ2-3): KAGVTQTPRYLIKTRGQQVTLSCSPISGHRSVSWYQQTPGQGLQFLFEYFSETQRNKGNFPGRFSGRQFSNSRSEMNVSTLELGDSALYLCASSLLGEVAPDTQYFGPGTRLTVL.

This chain joins TRBV5-1 and TRBJ2-7; the D is unclear. The V end lost 4 bases, the J end lost 4 bases, and 15 bases lay between the germline ends. There are 14 residues in the CDR3. Germline V gene sequence: CDR1 SGHRS, CDR2 YFSETQ. The CDR3 bases are TGCGCCAGCAGCCAAGGCCCCACCGGGTACGAGCAGTACTTC. It is translated as CASSQGPTGYEQYF.

The chain's CDR3 is CASSKTVHYGYTF. CDR3 bases: TGTGCCAGCAGCAAAACAGTCCACTATGGCTACACCTTC. The genes are TRBV21-1 and TRBJ1-2. TRBV21-1 is marked as a pseudogene. The CDR3 runs to 13 residues.

The V gene is TRBV5-5, the J gene TRBJ1-2; possible D gene TRBD1, 6 bases. Germline CDR1 reads SGHKS; CDR2 reads YYEKEE (reference sequence). The length of the CDR3 is 15 residues. V dropped 4 bases and J dropped 4 bases, with 17 bases sitting between them. CDR3 loop: CASSPNLGATYGYTF. The CDR3 bases are TGTGCCAGCAGCCCGAATCTGGGGGCTACCTATGGCTACACCTTC.

This chain connects TRBV10-3 to TRBJ2-7; 8 bases map to TRBD1. The CDR3 length is 16 residues. V was clipped by 0 bases and J by 2 bases; unmatched bases: 6. Germline V lookup: CDR1 ENHRY, CDR2 SYGVKD. DNA of the CDR3: TGTGCCATCAGTGAGTCGCCAGGGGGCGAGACCTACGAGCAGTACTTC. It encodes CAISESPGGETYEQYF.

This clonotype was observed a few times. This rearrangement joins TRBV7-6 to TRBJ1-2, with D hard to call. Germline V gene lookup returns CDR1 SGHVS and CDR2 FNYEAQ. This CDR3 has 13 amino acids. Trimming shortened V by 5 bases and J by 8 bases, and 15 bases separated the two germline ends. This chain's CDR3 is CASSPWGHQGYTF. Here the CDR3 DNA reads TGTGCCAGCAGCCCTTGGGGTCACCAGGGCTACACCTTC.

The chain is built from TRBV2 and TRBJ2-7; D not certain. Germline V CDR1 and CDR2: SNHLY, FYNNEI. Trimming removed 8 bases at V and 0 bases at J, with 14 bases between. The CDR3 length is 14 residues. CDR3 sequence: CASGKDLSSYEQYF. CDR3 bases: TGTGCCAGCGGCAAGGACCTGAGCTCCTACGAGCAGTACTTC.

The chain has TRBV10-1 and TRBJ2-1; 7 bases fit TRBD2. V shed 5 bases and J 5 bases; nucleotides not matched to a gene: 6. The V gene's germline CDR1 is WNHNN and CDR2 SYGVQD (reference sequence). The CDR3 consists of 14 residues. The CDR3 DNA follows: TGCGCCAGCAGTAAGTGGGAGGGAAACAATGAGCAGTTCTTC. Residues: CASSKWEGNNEQFF.